These 2 T cell receptor beta chains were sequenced from one sample in a study of shared clonotypes between healthy human individuals. Sequenced by immunoSEQ multiplex PCR; TCRdb stores in-frame clones only, minus some. Among millions of clones listed, just over 90% were seen once. The sequenced sample consisted of naive CD4+ T cells from PBMCs. Stated subset: CD45RA+ positively selected. Receptors originate from a man aged 18 to 29 in good health. Some clones in this sample may be carry-over from other donors' samples.

The chain recombines TRBV28 with TRBJ2-1; 12 nucleotides align to TRBD2. The V gene end was trimmed by 2 bases and the J gene end by 6 bases; junction bases not matched to a gene: 2. The CDR3 runs to 15 residues. Germline lookup yields CDR1 MDHEN and CDR2 SYDVKM. The CDR3: CASSLAGLAGNEQFF. CDR3 nucleotides: TGTGCCAGCAGTTTAGCGGGACTAGCGGGCAATGAGCAGTTCTTC.

The chain employs TRBV9 and TRBJ2-1; D tentatively fits TRBD1 or TRBD2 (5 bases each). The V end lost 0 bases, the J end lost 0 bases, and 10 bases lay between the germline ends. Per germline, CDR1 SGDLS and CDR2 YYNGEE. CDR3 size: 16 residues. For the CDR3, the DNA is TGTGCCAGCAGCGTAGGGGGGTCGTTCTCCTACAATGAGCAGTTCTTC. Translating it yields CASSVGGSFSYNEQFF.